One sample yielded the 27 T cell receptor beta chains listed below, sequenced in a study of T cells in Graves' hyperthyroidism and ophthalmopathy. Using RNA transcripts as the source, TCR beta CDR3 regions were amplified. An initial round of RT-PCR targeting the TCR CDR3 relied on the HTBI primer set. MiXCR, applied by TCRdb to the multiplex PCR reads, yields one record per CDR3 protein. The sample carries hundreds of thousands of distinct CDR3 sequences, about 17% recorded once. The sample comprised blood. Receptor source: a woman under 30 with Graves' ophthalmopathy.

This clonotype was picked up many times. The chain has TRBV9 and TRBJ2-1; TRBD1 aligns across 8 bases. Germline CDR1 reads SGDLS; CDR2 reads YYNGEE. The CDR3 totals 14 residues. J lost 9 bases, V lost 4 bases, and 9 bases had no gene match. CDR3 loop: CASSPSQGALEQFF. DNA for the CDR3: TGTGCCAGCAGCCCATCCCAGGGGGCACTTGAGCAGTTCTTC.

In its sample, this clonotype was seen many times. The chain combines TRBV15 with TRBJ1-1; perhaps TRBD1 as D (5 bases). The V and J ends lost 3 bases and 6 bases respectively, with 11 bases between them. CDR1 and CDR2 from the germline V gene are LNHNV and YYDKDF (reference sequence). This CDR3 is built from 13 residues. CDR3 sequence: CATSSRVLPEAFF. The CDR3 nucleotides are TGTGCCACCAGCAGCAGGGTCCTCCCTGAAGCTTTCTTT.

This clonotype was picked up many times. This rearrangement joins TRBV7-9 to TRBJ1-1; D remains ambiguous. The CDR3 contains 15 residues. The ends were cut back, 1 base at V and 5 bases at J, with 14 bases in the middle. Germline V lookup: CDR1 SEHNR, CDR2 FQNEAQ (reference sequence). The CDR3 DNA sequence: TGTGCCAGCAGCTTAGGGTCGGGCTCGTTGACTGAAGCTTTCTTT. Amino acid sequence: CASSLGSGSLTEAFF.

This clonotype was found many times. The CDR3: CASSLGGKGNQPQHF. CDR3 DNA sequence: TGTGCCAGCAGTTTAGGGGGGAAGGGCAATCAGCCCCAGCATTTT. The chain combines TRBV28 with TRBJ1-5; a weak D match, TRBD1 (5 bases). V lost 2 bases, J lost 2 bases, and 10 bases lay in between. CDR1 MDHEN and CDR2 SYDVKM come from the germline V gene. This CDR3 comprises 15 residues.

This clonotype was found many times. The rearrangement links TRBV11-1 to TRBJ2-3, with TRBD2 matching 7 bases. The CDR3 is 17 amino acids. Germline trimming cut 4 bases from V and 2 bases from J; bases unmatched to any gene: 12. Germline lookup yields CDR1 SGHAT and CDR2 FQDESV (reference sequence). This chain's CDR3 is CASSYTLGGGNTDTQYF. The CDR3 DNA is TGTGCCAGCAGCTACACCCTTGGGGGGGGAAACACAGATACGCAGTATTTT.

This clonotype was seen many times. The rearrangement links TRBV20-1 to TRBJ2-7; TRBD2 matches 9 bases. The V gene end was trimmed by 5 bases and the J gene end by 3 bases; junction bases not matched to a gene: 5. Germline V gene sequence: CDR1 DFQATT, CDR2 SNEGSKA (reference sequence). There are 13 residues in the CDR3. The CDR3 here is CSAPISGSYEQYF. The CDR3 nucleotides are TGCAGTGCTCCGATTAGCGGGAGCTACGAGCAGTACTTC.

This clonotype occurred many times. This chain uses TRBV6-1 with TRBJ1-3; a possible D gene is TRBD1 (5 bases). Germline assignment: CDR1 MNHNS and CDR2 SASEGT. The length of the CDR3 is 14 residues. Trimming stripped 3 bases from V and 4 bases from J, with 10 bases between. CDR3 residues: CASSDSGNGNTIYF. The CDR3 DNA sequence: TGTGCCAGCAGTGATTCAGGGAACGGAAACACCATATATTTT.

This clonotype was recorded many times. This chain links TRBV30 with TRBJ2-2; no definite D call. From germline, CDR1 is GTSNPN and CDR2 SVGIG (reference sequence). This CDR3 is 14 amino acids long. The V end lost 2 bases, the J end lost 2 bases, and 9 bases lay between the germline ends. In DNA form, the CDR3 reads TGTGCCTGGAGTTTTGGGCTTAACACCGGGGAGCTGTTTTTT. It translates to CAWSFGLNTGELFF.

This clonotype was seen at least ten times. V is TRBV10-2 and J is TRBJ1-4, with a weak D call TRBD1 (5 bases). CDR1 WSHSY and CDR2 SAAADI come from the germline V gene. The CDR3 consists of 14 residues. V lost 8 bases and J lost 8, with 18 bases in between. The CDR3 reads CASSSVRGGEKLFF. The CDR3 region has the DNA TGCGCCAGCTCAAGTGTCCGGGGCGGCGAAAAACTGTTTTTT.

This clonotype was counted at least ten times. V usage is TRBV20-1 and J usage is TRBJ1-2, with 8 bases that match TRBD1. The junction had 14 bases not matched to a gene; V was cut back by 1 base and J by 7 bases. The V gene's germline CDR1 is DFQATT and CDR2 SNEGSKA (reference sequence). The CDR3 extends over 16 amino acids. As DNA, the CDR3 is TGCAGTGCTAGAGCCCTAGGACAGGGCGTCGAAGGTGGCTACACCTTC. This encodes CSARALGQGVEGGYTF.

This clonotype was seen at least ten times. The chain carries TRBV7-8 and TRBJ1-2; D is undetermined. Trimming stripped 4 bases from V and 6 bases from J, with 15 bases between. The CDR3 extends over 14 amino acids. Germline V CDR1 and CDR2: SGHVS, FQNEAQ. CDR3 in amino acids: CASSYGRTAHGYTF. The CDR3 DNA reads TGTGCCAGCAGCTACGGACGGACCGCTCATGGCTACACCTTC.

This clonotype was counted at least ten times. This rearrangement joins TRBV12-3 or TRBV12-4 to TRBJ1-6; no clear D gene. The length of the CDR3 is 15 residues. The germline V and J ends were trimmed by 6 bases and 2 bases, with 11 bases remaining between them. CDR3 loop: CASSPFVPYNSPLHF. CDR3 DNA: TGTGCCAGCAGCCCTTTTGTCCCCTATAATTCACCCCTCCACTTT.

In this sample, this clonotype turned up many times. The gene calls are TRBV5-1 and TRBJ1-2, with TRBD1 identical over 9 bases. This CDR3 region has 15 residues. J was trimmed by 3 bases and V by 3 bases; bases with no gene match: 6. Germline CDR1 and CDR2: SGHRS and YFSETQ. The CDR3 sequence: CASSSTGGADYGYTF. Written as DNA, the CDR3 is TGCGCCAGCAGCTCTACAGGGGGCGCGGACTATGGCTACACCTTC.

At least ten counts were recorded for this clonotype. The chain recombines TRBV27 with TRBJ2-5; D is uncertain. Trimming took 10 bases from V and 1 from J, leaving 4 bases between them. Germline lookup yields CDR1 MNHEY and CDR2 SMNVEV (reference sequence). The CDR3 runs 10 residues. The CDR3 is CATAQETQYF. DNA of the CDR3: TGTGCCACCGCCCAAGAGACCCAGTACTTC.

This clonotype appeared many times. This rearrangement joins TRBV6-5 to TRBJ2-1; 9 nucleotides line up with TRBD1. The J segment lost 2 bases and the V segment lost 6 bases, leaving 5 bases of the junction unmatched. The CDR3 covers 15 residues. Germline CDR1 is MNHEY and CDR2 is SVGAGI. CDR3 residues: CASSRTGGTYNEQFF. The CDR3 DNA reads as TGTGCCAGCAGCCGCACAGGGGGCACCTACAATGAGCAGTTCTTC.

V usage is TRBV10-2 and J usage is TRBJ2-1; 8 nucleotides align to TRBD1. With V trimmed by 6 bases and J by 1 base, 8 bases remained unmatched. CDR1 WSHSY and CDR2 SAAADI come from the germline V gene. This CDR3 has 16 residues. The CDR3 is CASSPKRTGSYNEQFF. CDR3 coding DNA: TGCGCCAGCAGCCCAAAACGGACAGGGTCCTACAATGAGCAGTTCTTC.

This clonotype was detected ten times or more. This rearrangement joins TRBV30 to TRBJ2-7, with 9 bases aligning to TRBD1. V gave up 2 bases and J gave up 3 bases; unmatched junction bases: 5. The germline gives CDR1 GTSNPN, CDR2 SVGIG (reference sequence). The CDR3 covers 14 residues. CDR3 in amino acids: CAWSLGQGIYEQYF. The DNA of the CDR3 is TGTGCCTGGAGTTTGGGACAGGGTATCTACGAGCAGTACTTC.

This clonotype occurred many times. This chain uses TRBV3-1 with TRBJ1-2, with 7 positions matching TRBD1. This CDR3 spans 16 amino acids. The V gene end was trimmed by 0 bases and the J gene end by 3 bases; junction bases not matched to a gene: 7. Germline CDR1 reads LGHDT; CDR2 reads YNNKEL (reference sequence). DNA of the CDR3: TGTGCCAGCAGCCAAGAGGGTACAGGGGCCCACTATGGCTACACCTTC. Residues: CASSQEGTGAHYGYTF.

This clonotype showed up many times. The genes are TRBV6-5 and TRBJ1-1, with 9 nucleotides matching TRBD1. The CDR3 sequence is 14 residues long. Germline V gene lookup returns CDR1 MNHEY and CDR2 SVGAGI. V shed 2 bases and J 3 bases; nucleotides not matched to a gene: 1. The CDR3 is CASSYRQGDTEAFF. Here the CDR3 DNA reads TGTGCCAGCAGTTACCGACAGGGGGACACTGAAGCTTTCTTT.

The table lists this clonotype with many counts. The V call is TRBV6-2 or TRBV6-3, the J call TRBJ2-1; 11 bases line up with TRBD2. V lost 4 bases, J lost 6 bases, and 8 bases stayed unmatched. Germline lookup yields CDR1 MNHEY and CDR2 SVGEGT. The CDR3 is 16 amino acids. The CDR3 spells CASSFPGLAVANEQFF. For the CDR3, the DNA is TGTGCCAGCAGTTTCCCGGGACTAGCGGTGGCCAATGAGCAGTTCTTC.

This clonotype showed up many times. The gene calls are TRBV12-3 or TRBV12-4 and TRBJ1-6, with D uncertain. The CDR3 is 16 residues long. The ends were cut back, 0 bases at V and 0 bases at J, with 6 bases in the middle. CDR3 DNA: TGTGCCAGCAGTTTAGCGGGGAGCTCCTATAATTCACCCCTCCACTTT. This gives the protein CASSLAGSSYNSPLHF.

This clonotype was counted a few times. This chain links TRBV6-1 with TRBJ1-5; D unresolved. The CDR3 has 14 amino acids. Trimming cost V 8 bases and J 1 base, with 12 bases left between them. Germline CDR1 MNHNS, CDR2 SASEGT. CDR3 nucleotides: TGTGCCAGCCAATGGGTCGGCAGCAATCAGCCCCAGCATTTT. Protein product: CASQWVGSNQPQHF.

This clonotype was detected many times. This sequence joins TRBV20-1 and TRBJ1-6; D possibly corresponds to TRBD1 (5 bases). This CDR3 is built from 14 residues. The germline V gene encodes CDR1 DFQATT and CDR2 SNEGSKA (reference sequence). Trimming removed 6 bases at V and 8 bases at J, with 17 bases between. In DNA form, the CDR3 reads TGCAGTGCCGCGAAAGAGGGGAGGGATTCACCCCTCCACTTT. This encodes CSAAKEGRDSPLHF.

This clonotype was counted ten times or more. This sequence joins TRBV7-2 and TRBJ2-7, with a weak D call TRBD1 (5 bases). The CDR3 has 16 amino acids. V dropped 1 base and J dropped 5 bases, with 18 bases sitting between them. Germline loops: CDR1 SGHTA, CDR2 FQGNSA. The CDR3 nucleotides read TGTGCCAGCAGCTTAGTAGTCCGTTGGGGCAGGGACGAGCAGTACTTC. Its protein product is CASSLVVRWGRDEQYF. The full variable domain, with the rest looked up from reference TRBV7-2 and TRBJ2-7, is GAGVSQSPSNKVTEKGKDVELRCDPISGHTALYWYRQSLGQGLEFLIYFQGNSAPDKSGLPSDRFSAERTGGSVSTLTIQRTQQEDSAVYLCASSLVVRWGRDEQYFGPGTRLTVT.

In the case of this clonotype: Sequence at one end of the junction differs from germline and may be a read error. The gene calls are TRBV20-1 and TRBJ1-6, with 7 bases identical to TRBD1. The V gene's germline CDR1 is DFQATT and CDR2 SNEGSKA (reference sequence). This CDR3 contains 18 residues. The CDR3 is CSASRQATGRDYNSPLRF. CDR3 sequence (DNA): TGCAGTGCTAGCCGACAGGCGACAGGGAGAGATTATAATTCACCCCTCCGCTTT.

V usage is TRBV5-1 and J usage is TRBJ2-6; no definite D call. The CDR3 covers 15 residues. Germline CDR1 reads SGHRS; CDR2 reads YFSETQ. Trimming took off 0 bases at V and 0 bases at J, with 4 bases between the two ends. The CDR3 bases are TGCGCCAGCAGCTTGGATGGCTCTGGGGCCAACGTCCTGACTTTC. It encodes CASSLDGSGANVLTF. The full variable domain, completed using reference TRBV5-1 and TRBJ2-6, is KAGVTQTPRYLIKTRGQQVTLSCSPISGHRSVSWYQQTPGQGLQFLFEYFSETQRNKGNFPGRFSGRQFSNSRSEMNVSTLELGDSALYLCASSLDGSGANVLTFGAGSRLTVL.

This clonotype was counted at least ten times. The chain combines TRBV7-8 with TRBJ2-1; 8 bases align to TRBD2. This CDR3 region has 16 residues. J lost 7 bases, V lost 3 bases, and 11 bases had no gene match. From germline, CDR1 is SGHVS and CDR2 FQNEAQ. The CDR3 coding sequence is TGTGCCAGCAGCTTCTCTAGCGGGTGGGCCTGGAATGAGCAGTTCTTC. Translation gives CASSFSSGWAWNEQFF.